This passage covers 29 T cell receptor beta chains from one sample sequenced in a study of shared clonotypes between healthy human individuals. The method was immunoSEQ multiplex PCR; TCRdb's version includes in-frame clones alone and lacks a portion of them. The sample consists of about 92,000 clones, about 70% of them appearing once. The sample comprised memory CD8+ T cells sorted from blood. Subset of the sample: CD45RO+ cells pooled with CCR7-negative TemRA cells. Receptors originate from a man aged 30 to 39 in good health.

The chain recombines TRBV7-9 with TRBJ2-7; D gene ambiguous. The ends were cut back, 1 base at V and 4 bases at J, with 5 bases in the middle. This CDR3 is built from 12 residues. The V gene's germline CDR1 is SEHNR and CDR2 FQNEAQ (reference sequence). The CDR3 DNA sequence: TGTGCCAGCAGCTTAGGGGTGTACGAGCAGTACTTC. This gives the protein CASSLGVYEQYF. Filled out from reference TRBV7-9 and TRBJ2-7, the complete variable domain reads DTGVSQNPRHKITKRGQNVTFRCDPISEHNRLYWYRQTLGQGPEFLTYFQNEAQLEKSRLLSDRFSAERPKGSFSTLEIQRTEQGDSAMYLCASSLGVYEQYFGPGTRLTVT.

This clone appeared a few times. The chain links TRBV10-1 to TRBJ2-3; D gene uncertain. CDR1 WNHNN and CDR2 SYGVQD come from the germline V gene (reference sequence). Trimming removed 0 bases at V and 0 bases at J, with 10 bases between. There are 16 residues in the CDR3. This CDR3 reads CASSESMGSSTDTQYF. The DNA of the CDR3 is TGCGCCAGCAGTGAGTCTATGGGGTCTAGCACAGATACGCAGTATTTT.

The DNA of the CDR3 is TGTGCCACCAGCAGAGATCGTGCGGGATCCTACGAGCAGTACTTC. This encodes CATSRDRAGSYEQYF. The rearrangement uses TRBV15 and TRBJ2-7, with D possibly being TRBD2 (6 bases). Trimming pared 0 bases from V and 1 base from J, leaving 10 bases between. The CDR3 is 15 residues long. Germline V CDR1 and CDR2: LNHNV, YYDKDF (reference sequence).

For this clone: Possible read error: a much larger clone is one base away. The CDR3 sequence: CASSLLNTEAFF. As DNA, the CDR3 is TGTGCCAGCAGCCTCCTGAACACTGAAGCTTTCTTT. This chain connects TRBV7-9 to TRBJ1-1, with unresolved D. The CDR3 is 12 amino acids. The V gene's germline CDR1 is SEHNR and CDR2 FQNEAQ (reference sequence). Trimming removed 5 bases at V and 0 bases at J, with 4 bases between. Based on the CDR3 plus reference TRBV7-9 and TRBJ1-1, the full variable domain is DTGVSQNPRHKITKRGQNVTFRCDPISEHNRLYWYRQTLGQGPEFLTYFQNEAQLEKSRLLSDRFSAERPKGSFSTLEIQRTEQGDSAMYLCASSLLNTEAFFGQGTRLTVV.

This clone was found a few times. V is TRBV28 and J is TRBJ2-7; D perhaps matches TRBD2 (6 bases). The CDR3 length is 12 residues. Germline V CDR1 and CDR2: MDHEN, SYDVKM. V lost 10 bases to trimming and J lost 0 bases, with 10 bases between them. CDR3 coding DNA: TGTGCCACGCAGGGACTCTCCTACGAGCAGTACTTC. Translated: CATQGLSYEQYF.

The rearrangement links TRBV2 to TRBJ2-3; TRBD2 agrees at 8 bases. V gave up 6 bases and J gave up 2 bases; unmatched junction bases: 4. The CDR3 loop spans 14 amino acids. Per the germline V gene, CDR1 is SNHLY and CDR2 is FYNNEI. The CDR3 DNA sequence: TGTGCCAGCAGCGGGACTAGAAACACAGATACGCAGTATTTT. It is translated as CASSGTRNTDTQYF. The full variable domain, with the rest looked up from reference TRBV2 and TRBJ2-3, is EPEVTQTPSHQVTQMGQEVILRCVPISNHLYFYWYRQILGQKVEFLVSFYNNEISEKSEIFDDQFSVERPDGSNFTLKIRSTKLEDSAMYFCASSGTRNTDTQYFGPGTRLTVL.

The rearrangement joins TRBV25-1 to TRBJ2-3, with 8 bases aligning to TRBD2. This CDR3 is built from 15 residues. The germline gives CDR1 MGHDK, CDR2 SYGVNS. V lost 6 bases, J lost 2 bases, and 7 bases stayed unmatched. This CDR3 is CASSQAGGTTDTQYF. Written as DNA, the CDR3 is TGTGCCAGCAGCCAGGCGGGGGGAACCACAGATACGCAGTATTTT.

V is TRBV7-4 and J is TRBJ2-1; 12 bases line up with TRBD2. The CDR3 covers 19 residues. V lost 4 bases to trimming and J lost 2 bases; unmatched junction nucleotides: 12. Germline lookup yields CDR1 SGHVT and CDR2 SQSDAQ. The CDR3 loop reads CASSSAGTSGPETYNEQFF. The CDR3 DNA follows: TGTGCCAGCAGCTCGGCCGGGACTAGCGGGCCCGAAACCTACAATGAGCAGTTCTTC.

The chain carries TRBV25-1 and TRBJ2-5; 9 bases fit TRBD1. CDR1 is MGHDK, CDR2 SYGVNS, per germline. The CDR3 has 17 amino acids. V dropped 5 bases and J dropped 3; count of bases not matched to a gene: 13. The CDR3 DNA reads as TGTGCCAGCAGTCTACCGACCCGAAGGGACAGGGAAGAGACCCAGTACTTC. Translation gives CASSLPTRRDREETQYF.

In its sample, this clone was seen a few times. CDR3 coding DNA: TGTGCTGCAGGCAGAAACACTGAAGCTTTCTTT. Protein sequence: CAAGRNTEAFF. The chain uses TRBV28 and TRBJ1-1; D is unclear. The CDR3 runs 11 residues. Germline CDR1 is MDHEN and CDR2 is SYDVKM.

This clone was recorded once. The chain combines TRBV7-9 with TRBJ2-2; TRBD1 matches at 10 bases. The CDR3 is made up of 15 amino acids. Germline loops: CDR1 SEHNR, CDR2 FQNEAQ (reference sequence). V dropped 5 bases and J dropped 5; count of bases not matched to a gene: 5. The CDR3 nucleotides are TGTGCCAGCAGCGGGGACAGGGGCCAAACCGGGGAGCTGTTTTTT. The encoded protein is CASSGDRGQTGELFF.

For this clone: The sample has other DNA sequences that encode this CDR3 too. The V gene is TRBV7-9, the J gene TRBJ2-1; D is unresolved. V lost 4 bases and J 10 bases, leaving 8 bases between the germline ends. This CDR3 has 11 amino acids. Germline values: CDR1 SEHNR, CDR2 FQNEAQ (reference sequence). CDR3 DNA sequence: TGTGCCAGCAGCTCCGGATGGGAGCAGTTCTTC. This codes for CASSSGWEQFF.

This chain joins TRBV10-2 and TRBJ1-2; possibly TRBD1 for D (5 bases). This CDR3 has 13 residues. Germline V CDR1 and CDR2: WSHSY, SAAADI. Trimming took off 7 bases at V and 5 bases at J, with 14 bases between the two ends. The DNA for the CDR3 is TGCGCCAGCAAAGGGACGGGGGGGTATGGCTACACCTTC. Translated, it gives CASKGTGGYGYTF.

The V gene is TRBV10-3, the J gene TRBJ2-1; a possible D gene is TRBD2 (5 bases). The CDR3 sequence is 15 residues long. Germline values: CDR1 ENHRY, CDR2 SYGVKD. Trimming left V 4 bases short and J 6 bases short, with 16 bases between. The CDR3 is CAISVTSGSSNEQFF. CDR3 in DNA: TGTGCCATCAGTGTGACCAGCGGTAGTTCCAATGAGCAGTTCTTC.

The V gene is TRBV27, the J gene TRBJ1-1, with 9 bases identical to TRBD1. CDR1 and CDR2 from the germline V gene are MNHEY and SMNVEV (reference sequence). The CDR3 covers 14 residues. Trimming at V came to 7 bases and at J to 6 bases, leaving 9 bases not matched to a gene. The CDR3 sequence is CASKILGQGSEAFF. In nucleotides, the CDR3 is TGTGCCAGCAAAATCCTGGGACAGGGATCTGAAGCTTTCTTT.

V and J are TRBV7-9 and TRBJ2-7; tentatively, D is TRBD1 or TRBD2 (5 bases each). CDR1 SEHNR and CDR2 FQNEAQ come from the germline V gene (reference sequence). The V gene lost 7 bases and the J gene lost 4 bases, with 17 bases spanning the gap. The CDR3 has 14 amino acids. For the CDR3, the DNA is TGTGCCAGCACTTCACCGGGACGGCTGTACGAGCAGTACTTC. This codes for CASTSPGRLYEQYF. Complete variable domain (other parts from reference TRBV7-9 and TRBJ2-7): DTGVSQNPRHKITKRGQNVTFRCDPISEHNRLYWYRQTLGQGPEFLTYFQNEAQLEKSRLLSDRFSAERPKGSFSTLEIQRTEQGDSAMYLCASTSPGRLYEQYFGPGTRLTVT.

This clone appeared once. The chain uses TRBV18 and TRBJ2-5; 13 positions match TRBD2. Germline V lookup: CDR1 KGHSH, CDR2 LQKENI. The CDR3 extends over 17 amino acids. Losses at the gene ends were 3 bases for V and 5 bases for J; bases not matched to a gene: 9. CDR3 nucleotide sequence: TGTGCCAGCTCACCTTCCTTTAGGACTAGCGGGAGTGAGACCCAGTACTTC. This translates into CASSPSFRTSGSETQYF.

J is TRBJ2-7 and V is TRBV7-2, with 9 bases that match TRBD1. After removal of 6 bases from V and 5 bases from J, the junction contained 11 bases not matched to a gene. The CDR3 covers 15 residues. Looked up from germline, CDR1 is SGHTA and CDR2 is FQGNSA. The chain's CDR3 is CASRPPGTGNHEQYF. CDR3 DNA sequence: TGTGCCAGCAGGCCCCCCGGGACAGGGAACCACGAGCAGTACTTC.

The chain combines TRBV5-5 with TRBJ1-1; 7 bases fit TRBD1. Germline loops: CDR1 SGHKS, CDR2 YYEKEE (reference sequence). The ends lost 0 bases at V and 4 bases at J; junction bases unmatched: 6. The length of the CDR3 is 15 residues. The CDR3: CASSLVSPGGTEAFF. In DNA, the CDR3 is TGTGCCAGCAGCTTGGTATCCCCAGGGGGCACTGAAGCTTTCTTT.

Remarks on this clone: This same CDR3 is encoded by further DNA sequences in the sample. The genes are TRBV15 and TRBJ1-4; 9 bases line up with TRBD1. Germline CDR1 reads LNHNV; CDR2 reads YYDKDF (reference sequence). The J segment lost 8 bases and the V segment lost 3 bases, leaving 4 bases of the junction unmatched. The CDR3 has 14 residues. The CDR3 DNA sequence: TGTGCCACCAGCAGGGACAGGGGAGGCGAAAAACTGTTTTTT. Translating it yields CATSRDRGGEKLFF.

The genes are TRBV27 and TRBJ1-5; D possibly corresponds to TRBD1 (5 bases). The CDR3 is made up of 14 amino acids. Trimming removed 6 bases at V and 3 bases at J, with 12 bases between. Germline CDR1 is MNHEY and CDR2 is SMNVEV (reference sequence). As DNA, the CDR3 is TGTGCCAGCAGCCGGGGGGGGGACAATCAGCCCCAGCATTTT. This translates into CASSRGGDNQPQHF.

The genes are TRBV15 and TRBJ2-7, with 11 bases matching TRBD1. The CDR3 runs 17 residues. J lost 5 bases, V lost 0 bases, and 9 bases had no gene match. The germline V gene has CDR1 LNHNV and CDR2 YYDKDF (reference sequence). This CDR3 reads CATSRDLGGQGADEQYF. For the CDR3, the DNA is TGTGCCACCAGCAGAGATCTAGGAGGACAGGGGGCCGACGAGCAGTACTTC.

This clone showed up just a few times. CDR3 residues: CASSLGLATQYF. CDR3 nucleotides: TGTGCCAGCAGCTTAGGGTTAGCTACGCAGTATTTT. This chain links TRBV7-9 with TRBJ2-3; D not resolved. The CDR3 is 12 amino acids. Deletions cut 1 base from V and 8 bases from J, with 7 bases between. Germline-derived CDR1 and CDR2 are SEHNR and FQNEAQ (reference sequence).

This chain links TRBV7-9 with TRBJ2-4, with 11 bases aligning to TRBD1. CDR3 length: 15 amino acids. Trimming removed 5 bases from V and 7 bases from J; junction bases left unmatched: 7. CDR1 SEHNR and CDR2 FQNEAQ come from the germline V gene (reference sequence). CDR3 nucleotides: TGTGCCAGCAGCCCAGACGGACAGGGGGCGAACATTCAGTACTTC. Its translation: CASSPDGQGANIQYF.

The V gene is TRBV4-1, the J gene TRBJ1-5; D ambiguous. This CDR3 is 14 amino acids long. Trimming removed 0 bases at V and 7 bases at J, with 10 bases between. CDR1 and CDR2 from the germline V gene are MGHRA and YSYEKL. CDR3 sequence reads: CASSQESVTQPQHF. The CDR3 DNA is TGCGCCAGCAGCCAAGAGAGTGTAACCCAGCCCCAGCATTTT.

The V call is TRBV29-1, the J call TRBJ2-7, with D perhaps matching TRBD2 (6 bases). Germline values: CDR1 SQVTM, CDR2 ANQGSEA. V lost 7 bases, J lost 0 bases, and 13 bases lay in between. The CDR3 spans 13 residues. Here the CDR3 reads CSAVRGDSYEQYF. The CDR3 nucleotides are TGCAGCGCAGTTCGCGGGGACTCCTACGAGCAGTACTTC.

The rearrangement uses TRBV6-6 and TRBJ1-5, with D maybe TRBD1 (6 bases). V lost 0 bases, J lost 6 bases, and 12 bases lay in between. This CDR3 spans 15 amino acids. Germline CDR1 and CDR2: MNHNY and SVGAGI (reference sequence). DNA for the CDR3: TGTGCCAGCAGTTACTCTGCTTCAGGGGTTCAGCCCCAGCATTTT. Protein: CASSYSASGVQPQHF.

This CDR3 reads CASSPTGQYNQPQHF. The CDR3 bases are TGTGCCAGCAGTCCGACCGGGCAGTACAATCAGCCCCAGCATTTT. The chain uses TRBV6-5 and TRBJ1-5; D unclear. V lost 5 bases to trimming and J lost 3 bases, with 14 bases between them. CDR1 and CDR2 from the germline V gene are MNHEY and SVGAGI. The CDR3 runs 15 residues.

This clone was seen more than once but under ten times. The chain recombines TRBV4-3 with TRBJ2-1, with TRBD2 matching over 7 bases. CDR1 LGHNA and CDR2 YSLEER come from the germline V gene. The CDR3 spans 16 residues. Unmatched junction bases numbered 9, after V lost 0 bases and J lost 7 bases. This CDR3 is CASSQDLGGSFNEQFF. As DNA, the CDR3 is TGCGCCAGCAGCCAAGATCTGGGCGGGAGCTTTAATGAGCAGTTCTTC.